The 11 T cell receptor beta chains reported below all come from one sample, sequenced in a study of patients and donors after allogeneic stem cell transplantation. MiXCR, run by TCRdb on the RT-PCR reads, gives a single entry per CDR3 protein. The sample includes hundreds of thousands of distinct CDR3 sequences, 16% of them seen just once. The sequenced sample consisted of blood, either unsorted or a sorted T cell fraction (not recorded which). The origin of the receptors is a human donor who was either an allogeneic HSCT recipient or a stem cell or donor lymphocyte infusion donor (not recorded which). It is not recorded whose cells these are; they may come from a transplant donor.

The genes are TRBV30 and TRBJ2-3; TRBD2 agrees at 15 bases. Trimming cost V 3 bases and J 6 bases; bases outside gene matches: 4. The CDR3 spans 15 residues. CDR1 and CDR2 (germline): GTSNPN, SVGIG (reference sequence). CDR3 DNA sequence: TGTGCCTGGAGGGGACTAGCGGGGGGCCTTGATACGCAGTATTTT. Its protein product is CAWRGLAGGLDTQYF.

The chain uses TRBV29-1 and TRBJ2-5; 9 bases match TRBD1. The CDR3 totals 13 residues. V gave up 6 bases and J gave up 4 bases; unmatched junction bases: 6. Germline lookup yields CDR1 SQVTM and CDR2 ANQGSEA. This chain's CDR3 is CSVGWTGAETQYF. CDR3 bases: TGCAGCGTGGGCTGGACAGGGGCAGAGACCCAGTACTTC.

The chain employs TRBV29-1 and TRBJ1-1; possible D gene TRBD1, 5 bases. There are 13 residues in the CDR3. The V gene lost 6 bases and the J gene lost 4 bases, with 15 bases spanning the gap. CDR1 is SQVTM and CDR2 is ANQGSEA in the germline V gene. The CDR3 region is CSVQTRGSTEAFF. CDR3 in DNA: TGCAGCGTACAAACTAGGGGTAGCACTGAAGCTTTCTTT. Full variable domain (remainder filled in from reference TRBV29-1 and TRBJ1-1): SAVISQKPSRDICQRGTSLTIQCQVDSQVTMMFWYRQQPGQSLTLIATANQGSEATYESGFVIDKFPISRPNLTFSTLTVSNMSPEDSSIYLCSVQTRGSTEAFFGQGTRLTVV.

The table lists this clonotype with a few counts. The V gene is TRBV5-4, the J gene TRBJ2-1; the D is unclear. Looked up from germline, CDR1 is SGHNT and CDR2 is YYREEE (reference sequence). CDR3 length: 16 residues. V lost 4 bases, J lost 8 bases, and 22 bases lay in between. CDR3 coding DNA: TGTGCCAGCAGCCCCCCCCGGGCTCCCTCGGTCCATGAGCAGTTCTTC. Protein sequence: CASSPPRAPSVHEQFF.

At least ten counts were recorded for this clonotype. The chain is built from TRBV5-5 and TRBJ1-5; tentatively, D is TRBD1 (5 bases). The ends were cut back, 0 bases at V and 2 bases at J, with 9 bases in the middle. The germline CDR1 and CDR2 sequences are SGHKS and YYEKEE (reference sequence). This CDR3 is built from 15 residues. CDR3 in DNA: TGTGCCAGCAGCTTGGGTCCCAGGGGCAATCAGCCCCAGCATTTT. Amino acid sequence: CASSLGPRGNQPQHF.

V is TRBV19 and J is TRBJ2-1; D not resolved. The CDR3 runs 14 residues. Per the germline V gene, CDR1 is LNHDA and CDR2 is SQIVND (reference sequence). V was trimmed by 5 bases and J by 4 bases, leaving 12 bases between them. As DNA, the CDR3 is TGTGCCAGTAGTCAGTTAGCAAGGTACAATGAGCAGTTCTTC. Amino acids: CASSQLARYNEQFF.

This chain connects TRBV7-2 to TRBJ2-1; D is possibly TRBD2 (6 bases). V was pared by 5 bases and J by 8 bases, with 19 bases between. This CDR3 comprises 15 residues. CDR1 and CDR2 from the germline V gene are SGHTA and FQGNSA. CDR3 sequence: CASSARDSAGYEQFF. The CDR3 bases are TGTGCCAGCAGCGCCCGGGACTCTGCGGGGTATGAGCAGTTCTTC.

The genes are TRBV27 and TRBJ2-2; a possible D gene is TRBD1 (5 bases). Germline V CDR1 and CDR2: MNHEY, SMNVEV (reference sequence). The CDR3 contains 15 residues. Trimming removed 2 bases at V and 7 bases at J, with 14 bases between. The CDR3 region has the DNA TGTGCCAGCAGTTTAGTATCAGGGTATGACGGGGAGCTGTTTTTT. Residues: CASSLVSGYDGELFF.

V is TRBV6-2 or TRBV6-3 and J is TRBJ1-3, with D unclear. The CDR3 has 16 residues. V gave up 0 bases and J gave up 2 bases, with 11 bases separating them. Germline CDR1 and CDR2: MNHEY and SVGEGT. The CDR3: CASSYSGIGTGNTIYF. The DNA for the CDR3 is TGTGCCAGCAGTTACTCCGGAATAGGAACTGGAAACACCATATATTTT.

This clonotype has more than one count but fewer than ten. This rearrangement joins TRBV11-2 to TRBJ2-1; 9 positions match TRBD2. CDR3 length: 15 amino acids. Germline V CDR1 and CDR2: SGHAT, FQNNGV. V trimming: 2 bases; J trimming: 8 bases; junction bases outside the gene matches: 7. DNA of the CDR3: TGTGCCAGCAGCTTAAATGCGGGAGGGTATGATGAGCAGTTCTTC. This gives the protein CASSLNAGGYDEQFF.

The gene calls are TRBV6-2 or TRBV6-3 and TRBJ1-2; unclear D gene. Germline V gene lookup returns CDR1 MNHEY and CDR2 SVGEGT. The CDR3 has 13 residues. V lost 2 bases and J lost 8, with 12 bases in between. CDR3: CASSYPVQRGYTF. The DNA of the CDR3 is TGTGCCAGCAGTTACCCGGTCCAGCGAGGCTACACCTTC.